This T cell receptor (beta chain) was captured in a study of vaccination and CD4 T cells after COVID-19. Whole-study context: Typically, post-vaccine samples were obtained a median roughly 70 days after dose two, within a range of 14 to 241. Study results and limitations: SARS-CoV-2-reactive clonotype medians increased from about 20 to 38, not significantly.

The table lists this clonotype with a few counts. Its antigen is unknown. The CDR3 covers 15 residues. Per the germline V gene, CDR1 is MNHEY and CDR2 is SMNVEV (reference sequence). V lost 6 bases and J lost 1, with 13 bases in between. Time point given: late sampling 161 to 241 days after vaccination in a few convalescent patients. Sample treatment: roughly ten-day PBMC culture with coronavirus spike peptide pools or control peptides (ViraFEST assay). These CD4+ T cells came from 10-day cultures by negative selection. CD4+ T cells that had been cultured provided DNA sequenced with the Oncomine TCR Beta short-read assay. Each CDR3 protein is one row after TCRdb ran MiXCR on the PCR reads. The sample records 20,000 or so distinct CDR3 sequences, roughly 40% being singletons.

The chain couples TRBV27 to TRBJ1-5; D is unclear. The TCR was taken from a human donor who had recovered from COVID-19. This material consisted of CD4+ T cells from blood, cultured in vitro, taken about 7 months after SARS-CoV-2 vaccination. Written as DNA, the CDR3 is TGTGCCAGCAGGCCCCTGGGAGGGAGCAATCAGCCCCAGCATTTT. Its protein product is CASRPLGGSNQPQHF.